This TCR beta chain originates from a study of T cells in Graves' hyperthyroidism and ophthalmopathy. Study conclusions and caveats: Most clonotypes expanded in the thyroid (above 0.001) were also present in blood.

This clonotype was counted a few times. Its specificity is unknown. V was shortened by 1 base and J by 3 bases, with 18 bases between the two germline ends. Germline V gene sequence: CDR1 DFQATT, CDR2 SNEGSKA (reference sequence). The CDR3 runs to 16 residues. TCR beta CDR3 regions were amplified from RNA transcripts. TCR CDR3 underwent first-round RT-PCR with the HTBI primer set. TCRdb fed the multiplex PCR reads into MiXCR, producing one record per CDR3 protein. Of under 450,000 distinct CDR3 sequences listed, around 14% were seen once; the top ten hold roughly 7.7%. Patients with uncontrolled infections, other autoimmune diseases, pregnancy or lactation were excluded. Diagnoses rested on clinical symptoms, serum thyroxine and TRAb, thyroid ultrasound and orbital computed tomography.

Sequences were obtained from blood. V is TRBV20-1 and J is TRBJ1-2; D perhaps matches TRBD1 (5 bases). This TCR derives from a woman aged 18-29 years with Graves' hyperthyroidism. CDR3 sequence (DNA): TGCAGTGCTAGAGGCCCTGAGGGGTGGAGTGACTATGGCTACACCTTC. This sequence encodes CSARGPEGWSDYGYTF.